The sequence of this T cell receptor (beta chain) was determined in a study of OX40 agonist ivuxolimab in advanced cancers. Regarding the study in general: Ivuxolimab was a fully human IgG2 agonistic monoclonal antibody targeting the costimulatory receptor OX40 (CD134). Intravenous ivuxolimab was administered to patients every 2 weeks at six dose levels: 0.01, 0.1, 0.3, 1.5, 3 and 10 mg/kg. Of the roughly 52 dose-escalation patients, hepatocellular carcinoma was present in about 19, melanoma in some 15, renal cell carcinoma in 9 and head and neck cancer in 9. A male proportion of 82.7% and a mean age of approximately 55 years, ranging from 23 to 79, were recorded for the dose-escalation cohort. Patients were allowed to have had prior anti-PD-1, anti-PD-L1 or anti-CTLA-4 therapy, and around 41% of the dose-escalation patients had previously received checkpoint inhibitors. Partial responses were achieved by three dose-escalation patients, of whom one had hepatocellular carcinoma and two had cutaneous melanoma. Peripheral TCRbeta sequencing was intended to test whether TCR sequence diversity was altered and clonal T-cell expansion was caused by ivuxolimab. The paper describes the monotherapy dose-escalation part (N of about 52 patients) of the phase I trial of ivuxolimab.

V drops 1 base and J drops 3 bases, leaving 7 bases in between. Taken from cysteine to phenylalanine, the CDR3 has 14 residues. Solely the CDR3 DNA is kept, with 42 bases framed from the first base. Sequences KGHSH (CDR1) and LQKENI (CDR2) are obtained from the germline V gene. On the study overall, not on this receptor specifically: In the 0.1-3.0 mg/kg groups, partial responders were among the patients with the lowest normalized peripheral clonal expansion, particularly in CD8+ T cells. Which antigens the clonally expanded peripheral T cells were specific for was not determined. Clonal expansion of both CD4+ and CD8+ blood T cells was observed from baseline to week 6 at doses 0.1 to 3.0 mg/kg. After ivuxolimab, expanded clones were on average more numerous among CD8+ T cells than among CD4+ T cells. Low levels of normalized T-cell clonal expansion were also shown by some nonresponding patients.

This clone was seen more than once but under ten times. This receptor's antigen is unknown. The record has no base qualities; no much larger clone is one base away. Patients with a history of autoimmune disease or receiving systemic immunosuppression were excluded from the trial. Peripheral blood for TCR sequencing was collected from all dose cohorts at baseline, on cycle 4 day 1, and on cycle 7 day 1. The samples were taken from a phase I, first-in-human, multicenter, open-label dose-escalation trial of ivuxolimab. Adults with locally advanced or metastatic melanoma, renal cell carcinoma, hepatocellular carcinoma or head and neck squamous cell carcinoma were enrolled in the trial. Before TCR sequencing, CD4+ T cells and CD8+ T cells from peripheral blood were sorted into separate populations. To sequence the TCRbeta CDR3 region, genomic DNA was isolated from the sorted cells. The immunoSEQ Assay was used to sequence the TCRbeta CDR3 regions. TCRdb re-hosts the immuneACCESS table, in-frame sequences only. Its copies lack some clones; in the studies checked, an unresolved V gene accounts for under half of them, and the cause for the rest is not known. The sample table records 20,000 to 25,000 clones; 78% of these occur just once. Of the sample, around 17% is held by the ten largest clones.

The V gene is TRBV18 and the J gene is TRBJ2-1, and perhaps TRBD1 as D gene, on 5 matching bases. Sequenced material: CD4+ or CD8+ T cells sorted from blood, taken in a trial of the OX40 agonist ivuxolimab. The clonotype comes from an adult with an advanced solid tumor such as melanoma, head and neck, liver or kidney cancer. The CDR3 sequence is CASSPHRFYNEQFF. The DNA is as follows: TGTGCCAGCTCACCACACAGGTTCTACAATGAGCAGTTCTTC.